These 12 T cell receptor beta chains were all obtained from the same sample, sequenced in a study of T-cell reconstitution after alpha-beta-depleted transplantation in children. Unique molecular identifiers were incorporated during preparation of the TCRbeta library. TCRdb re-analysed the PCR reads in MiXCR, keeping a single row per CDR3 protein. The sample consists of some 95,000 distinct CDR3 sequences, around 22% of them appearing once. The sequencing here drew on PBMCs, taken before TCRalphabeta/CD19-depleted stem cell transplant. The receptors stem from a boy aged 2 to 10 with acute lymphoblastic leukemia, due to receive a stem cell transplant.

This chain connects TRBV7-2 to TRBJ2-5; 10 positions match TRBD2. Germline CDR1 is SGHTA and CDR2 is FQGNSA. CDR3 size: 15 residues. The V gene end was trimmed by 5 bases and the J gene end by 4 bases; junction bases not matched to a gene: 7. CDR3 in amino acids: CASSASGRAIETQYF. In DNA form, the CDR3 reads TGTGCCAGCAGCGCGAGCGGGAGGGCCATAGAGACCCAGTACTTC. Looking up the rest from reference TRBV7-2 and TRBJ2-5 gives the full variable domain: GAGVSQSPSNKVTEKGKDVELRCDPISGHTALYWYRQSLGQGLEFLIYFQGNSAPDKSGLPSDRFSAERTGGSVSTLTIQRTQQEDSAVYLCASSASGRAIETQYFGPGTRLLVL.

The CDR3 sequence: CASSLASDRGLNEQYF. For the CDR3, the DNA is TGCGCCAGCAGCTTGGCCTCCGACAGGGGGCTCAACGAGCAGTACTTC. The V gene is TRBV5-1, the J gene TRBJ2-7; 10 nucleotides match TRBD1. The germline CDR1 and CDR2 sequences are SGHRS and YFSETQ. The CDR3 is 16 amino acids. V gave up 0 bases and J gave up 5 bases; unmatched junction bases: 8.

At least ten counts were recorded for this clonotype. The V call is TRBV7-2, the J call TRBJ2-1; no clear D gene. The CDR3 has 11 residues. V was cut by 5 bases and J by 9 bases, with 8 bases left in between. Germline values: CDR1 SGHTA, CDR2 FQGNSA. In DNA form, the CDR3 reads TGTGCCAGCAGCCGGGTGGCTGAGCAGTTCTTC. Protein sequence: CASSRVAEQFF.

This clonotype appeared a few times. This chain joins TRBV6-1 and TRBJ2-3, with TRBD2 matching 11 bases. The CDR3 loop spans 16 amino acids. V shed 10 bases and J 1 base; nucleotides not matched to a gene: 10. Germline V lookup: CDR1 MNHNS, CDR2 SASEGT. The CDR3 bases are TGTGCCACGTCCGGGACTAGCGGAGGACGCACAGATACGCAGTATTTT. Protein: CATSGTSGGRTDTQYF.

This chain joins TRBV20-1 and TRBJ2-3; D not certain. The CDR3 contains 14 residues. Trimming shortened V by 5 bases and J by 5 bases, and 17 bases separated the two germline ends. Germline V lookup: CDR1 DFQATT, CDR2 SNEGSKA (reference sequence). The CDR3 here is CSALSLGVGDTQYF. CDR3 bases: TGCAGTGCTCTGAGTCTTGGGGTGGGAGATACGCAGTATTTT.

The chain couples TRBV5-4 to TRBJ2-7, with TRBD1 identical over 11 bases. There are 15 residues in the CDR3. Looked up from germline, CDR1 is SGHNT and CDR2 is YYREEE (reference sequence). V lost 6 bases to trimming and J lost 4 bases; unmatched junction nucleotides: 9. The CDR3 spells CASTSTGQGVYEQYF. The CDR3 DNA reads as TGTGCCAGCACCTCTACGGGACAGGGGGTTTACGAGCAGTACTTC.

This clonotype came up a few times. This sequence joins TRBV3-1 and TRBJ2-3; 8 nucleotides match TRBD2. The CDR3 runs 19 residues. Germline V gene data show CDR1 as LGHDT and CDR2 as YNNKEL (reference sequence). J gave up 0 bases and V 3 bases, and 14 bases lay outside the gene matches. The CDR3 DNA follows: TGTGCCAGCAGCCACCAACTAGCGGAGGAGCTTAGTAGCACAGATACGCAGTATTTT. Translation gives CASSHQLAEELSSTDTQYF.

This clonotype was recorded at least ten times. The rearrangement links TRBV4-1 to TRBJ2-1; the D gene is possibly TRBD2 (6 bases). V was pared by 1 base and J by 5 bases, with 12 bases between. CDR1 is MGHRA, CDR2 YSYEKL, per germline. The CDR3 spans 15 residues. The CDR3 DNA reads as TGCGCCAGCAGCCAAGGCGCTAGCGCGAACAATGAGCAGTTCTTC. It specifies CASSQGASANNEQFF.

This clonotype has just a few counts. This chain uses TRBV18 with TRBJ2-3; D unclear. Germline CDR1 KGHSH, CDR2 LQKENI. Trimming took 2 bases from V and 4 from J, leaving 4 bases between them. The CDR3 is 12 residues long. As DNA, the CDR3 is TGTGCCAGCTCACCATCCGCAGATACGCAGTATTTT. Its protein product is CASSPSADTQYF. Drawing the rest from reference TRBV18 and TRBJ2-3, the complete variable domain is NAGVMQNPRHLVRRRGQEARLRCSPMKGHSHVYWYRQLPEEGLKFMVYLQKENIIDESGMPKERFSAEFPKEGPSILRIQQVVRGDSAAYFCASSPSADTQYFGPGTRLTVL.

The sample holds a few counts of this clonotype. The gene calls are TRBV5-1 and TRBJ2-1; D remains unclear. Deletions cut 0 bases from V and 4 bases from J, with 5 bases between. Germline loops: CDR1 SGHRS, CDR2 YFSETQ. The CDR3 is made up of 13 amino acids. The CDR3 protein is CASSLVEYNEQFF. The CDR3 DNA reads as TGCGCCAGCAGCTTGGTCGAATACAATGAGCAGTTCTTC. The variable domain in full, completed from reference TRBV5-1 and TRBJ2-1, reads KAGVTQTPRYLIKTRGQQVTLSCSPISGHRSVSWYQQTPGQGLQFLFEYFSETQRNKGNFPGRFSGRQFSNSRSEMNVSTLELGDSALYLCASSLVEYNEQFFGPGTRLTVL.

In its sample, this clonotype was seen a few times. The rearrangement links TRBV20-1 to TRBJ2-1; TRBD1 or TRBD2 may be the D gene (5 bases each). CDR3 size: 16 residues. Looked up from germline, CDR1 is DFQATT and CDR2 is SNEGSKA (reference sequence). Trimming pared 2 bases from V and 0 bases from J, leaving 14 bases between. CDR3 sequence reads: CSARILEGSSYNEQFF. For the CDR3, the DNA is TGCAGTGCTAGAATCCTAGAGGGGAGCTCCTACAATGAGCAGTTCTTC.

The chain combines TRBV5-6 with TRBJ2-2; D call uncertain. The CDR3 contains 15 residues. Germline CDR1 is SGHDT and CDR2 is YYEEEE. V was clipped by 0 bases and J by 4 bases, with 10 bases between them. This CDR3 is CASSLGGVITGELFF. The DNA of the CDR3 is TGTGCCAGCAGCTTGGGAGGAGTGATCACCGGGGAGCTGTTTTTT. Full variable domain (outside the CDR3, taken from reference TRBV5-6 and TRBJ2-2): DAGVTQSPTHLIKTRGQQVTLRCSPKSGHDTVSWYQQALGQGPQFIFQYYEEEERQRGNFPDRFSGHQFPNYSSELNVNALLLGDSALYLCASSLGGVITGELFFGEGSRLTVL.